Each of the 30 T cell receptor beta chains below was sequenced from the same sample in a study of Graves' ophthalmopathy and Graves' hyperthyroidism. The TCR beta CDR3 regions underwent amplification from RNA transcripts. HTBI primers served in a first-round RT-PCR, which a second-round multiplex PCR followed. A single record per CDR3 protein comes from TCRdb applying MiXCR to the multiplex PCR reads. This sample has over a million distinct CDR3 sequences; roughly 35% occur once, and the top ten carry over 8.5%. The sample comprised peripheral blood or thyroid tissue (not recorded which). These receptors were obtained from an adult man with Graves' hyperthyroidism.

This clonotype was counted between two and nine times. CDR3 sequence (DNA): TGTGCCAGCAGTTTACCCCCCTCAACCCCCGGCTCCTACGAGCAGTACTTC. Translation gives CASSLPPSTPGSYEQYF. The chain joins TRBV12-3 or TRBV12-4 to TRBJ2-7; no clear D gene. The CDR3 is 17 residues long. V was clipped by 2 bases and J by 0 bases, with 17 bases between them.

The chain uses TRBV20-1 and TRBJ2-7; 8 nucleotides align to TRBD1. Germline V gene data show CDR1 as DFQATT and CDR2 as SNEGSKA (reference sequence). The V gene end was trimmed by 1 base and the J gene end by 4 bases; junction bases not matched to a gene: 6. The CDR3 consists of 14 residues. CDR3 loop: CSARAQGAIYEQYF. The CDR3 DNA sequence: TGCAGTGCTAGAGCTCAGGGGGCTATTTACGAGCAGTACTTC.

The J gene is TRBJ2-2, the V gene TRBV19; 7 bases are a match to TRBD1. The CDR3 contains 15 residues. The V segment lost 4 bases and the J segment 4 bases; nucleotides outside the gene matches: 6. Germline assignment: CDR1 LNHDA and CDR2 SQIVND (reference sequence). CDR3 sequence reads: CASSTGQLSTGELFF. DNA for the CDR3: TGTGCCAGTAGTACGGGACAGTTAAGCACCGGGGAGCTGTTTTTT.

As concerns this clonotype: The junction differs from germline at one of its ends, possibly a read error. The chain employs TRBV11-2 and TRBJ2-6; tentatively, D is TRBD1 or TRBD2 (5 bases each). CDR3 size: 15 residues. Germline CDR1 SGHAT, CDR2 FQNNGV. This CDR3 is CASSDHLLGANVMTF. The DNA for the CDR3 is TGTGCCAGCAGCGACCACCTGCTCGGGGCCAACGTCATGACTTTC.

As concerns this clonotype: Its ends do not fully match the called genes, so a read error is possible. The rearrangement uses TRBV24-1 and TRBJ1-2; D gene uncertain. The germline gives CDR1 KGHDR, CDR2 SFDVKD. The CDR3 length is 17 residues. The CDR3 nucleotides read TGTGCCACCAGTGAACCCTCACGGGAAGGGCTAAACTATGGCTACGCCTTC. Protein: CATSEPSREGLNYGYAF.

As regards this clonotype: A clone one base away is much larger, so this may be a read error. The chain is built from TRBV5-1 and TRBJ2-2; D might be TRBD2 (5 bases). The CDR3 loop spans 13 amino acids. Per germline, CDR1 SGHRS and CDR2 YFSETQ. The CDR3 DNA reads as TGCGCCAGCAGGCGACCGAACACCGGGGAGCTGTTGTTT. This translates into CASRRPNTGELLF.

This clonotype came up many times. This chain joins TRBV7-9 and TRBJ1-1; no clear D gene. CDR1 is SEHNR, CDR2 FQNEAQ, per germline (reference sequence). V lost 2 bases and J lost 1, with 8 bases in between. CDR3 length equals 14 residues. The CDR3 nucleotides read TGTGCCAGCAGCTTACCATCGAGGAACACTGAAGCTTTCTTT. Translating it yields CASSLPSRNTEAFF. Complete variable domain (other parts from reference TRBV7-9 and TRBJ1-1): DTGVSQNPRHKITKRGQNVTFRCDPISEHNRLYWYRQTLGQGPEFLTYFQNEAQLEKSRLLSDRFSAERPKGSFSTLEIQRTEQGDSAMYLCASSLPSRNTEAFFGQGTRLTVV.

As to this clonotype: This could be a read error, since a much larger clone is one nucleotide away. The chain couples TRBV20-1 to TRBJ1-5; a possible D gene is TRBD1 (5 bases). The germline gives CDR1 DFQATT, CDR2 SNEGSKA (reference sequence). Between the trimmed V and J ends, which lost 6 bases and 5 bases, there was a span of 14 bases. The CDR3 totals 13 residues. The CDR3 protein is CSASRGRDQPQHF. The CDR3 nucleotides read TGCAGTGCCAGCCGGGGCAGGGATCAGCCCCAGCATTTT.

The CDR3 bases are TGTGCCAGCAGTTCCAACAGGATTAGGGCTAATGAAAAACTGTTTTTT. It translates to CASSSNRIRANEKLFF. V gene TRBV12-3 or TRBV12-4 combines with J gene TRBJ1-4, with TRBD1 as a possible D gene (5 bases). The CDR3 is 16 amino acids. V was cut by 4 bases and J by 3 bases, with 15 bases left in between.

This clonotype was detected ten times or more. V usage is TRBV9 and J usage is TRBJ2-2, with TRBD2 identical over 10 bases. The CDR3 is 16 amino acids. The V gene's germline CDR1 is SGDLS and CDR2 YYNGEE. The V gene end was trimmed by 0 bases and the J gene end by 4 bases; junction bases not matched to a gene: 3. The CDR3 sequence is CASSVEGLAITGELFF. CDR3 nucleotide sequence: TGTGCCAGCAGCGTAGAGGGACTAGCGATCACCGGGGAGCTGTTTTTT.

This sequence joins TRBV7-9 and TRBJ2-5; D might be TRBD1 or TRBD2, each matching 6 bases. This CDR3 is 15 amino acids long. The germline V and J ends were trimmed by 3 bases and 5 bases, with 16 bases remaining between them. Per germline, CDR1 SEHNR and CDR2 FQNEAQ (reference sequence). The CDR3 loop reads CASSLGGAFEETQYF. CDR3 nucleotides: TGTGCCAGCAGCTTGGGGGGCGCCTTTGAGGAGACCCAGTACTTC.

There are many counts of this clonotype. This chain links TRBV20-1 with TRBJ2-7; D is perhaps TRBD1 or TRBD2 (5 bases each). The CDR3 is 12 residues long. V lost 3 bases and J 4 bases, leaving 10 bases between the germline ends. The V gene's germline CDR1 is DFQATT and CDR2 SNEGSKA (reference sequence). The CDR3 sequence: CSASGTGYEQYF. CDR3 in DNA: TGCAGTGCTAGCGGGACGGGATACGAGCAGTACTTC.

The sample holds many counts of this clonotype. This chain connects TRBV7-2 to TRBJ1-5; no clear D. The V gene lost 5 bases and the J gene lost 5 bases, with 10 bases spanning the gap. CDR3 length: 13 residues. Germline V gene lookup returns CDR1 SGHTA and CDR2 FQGNSA. CDR3 loop: CASSRRRDQPQHF. The DNA of the CDR3 is TGTGCCAGCAGCCGACGGAGAGATCAGCCCCAGCATTTT.

To note about this clonotype: It may be a read error: a sequence one base away is much more abundant. The CDR3 sequence: CAISLGQPGQPQHF. In DNA, the CDR3 is TGCGCCATCAGCTTGGGTCAGCCAGGTCAGCCCCAGCATTTT. The rearrangement uses TRBV5-1 and TRBJ1-5; no clear D. The CDR3 is 14 residues long. Germline CDR1 reads SGHRS; CDR2 reads YFSETQ.

In this sample, this clonotype turned up many times. The chain employs TRBV19 and TRBJ1-6; D is unresolved. The CDR3 spans 13 residues. CDR1 and CDR2 (germline): LNHDA, SQIVND (reference sequence). Trimming pared 6 bases from V and 8 bases from J, leaving 11 bases between. Here the CDR3 reads CASSGLVDSPLHF. CDR3 DNA: TGTGCCAGTAGCGGGCTGGTTGATTCACCCCTCCACTTT.

This clonotype was observed many times. The V call is TRBV6-5, the J call TRBJ2-7; D gene uncertain. Trimming left V 7 bases short and J 5 bases short, with 18 bases between. There are 14 residues in the CDR3. Germline assignment: CDR1 MNHEY and CDR2 SVGAGI. CDR3 coding DNA: TGTGCCAGCACCTTCCGACCCGCGGTCCACGAGCAGTACTTC. Encoded protein: CASTFRPAVHEQYF.

This clonotype has just a few counts. V is TRBV5-6 and J is TRBJ1-4; unclear D gene. The V gene's germline CDR1 is SGHDT and CDR2 YYEEEE. Trimming stripped 5 bases from V and 6 bases from J, with 8 bases between. The CDR3 consists of 12 residues. The DNA for the CDR3 is TGTGCCAGCAGGGGCATGGATGAAAAACTGTTTTTT. Amino acids: CASRGMDEKLFF.

The gene calls are TRBV20-1 and TRBJ1-1; a possible D gene is TRBD1 (5 bases). Germline V gives CDR1 DFQATT, CDR2 SNEGSKA (reference sequence). V was clipped by 0 bases and J by 6 bases, with 20 bases between them. The CDR3 sequence is 16 residues long. Here the CDR3 reads CSAREWRPEVGAEAFF. CDR3 in DNA: TGCAGTGCTAGAGAGTGGAGACCCGAAGTGGGGGCTGAAGCTTTCTTT.

This clonotype was detected only a few times. Here the CDR3 reads CSVVSGQGFREQYF. The CDR3 region has the DNA TGCAGCGTTGTGTCGGGACAGGGTTTCCGCGAGCAGTACTTC. The chain links TRBV29-1 to TRBJ2-7; 9 bases align to TRBD1. The CDR3 covers 14 residues. CDR1 and CDR2 from the germline V gene are SQVTM and ANQGSEA. The J segment lost 6 bases and the V segment lost 4 bases, leaving 10 bases of the junction unmatched.

This clonotype was counted many times. The V call is TRBV7-8, the J call TRBJ1-5; D may be TRBD1 (6 bases). This CDR3 comprises 11 residues. Trimming removed 3 bases from V and 12 bases from J, with 9 bases in between. In germline, CDR1 is SGHVS, CDR2 FQNEAQ. The CDR3 here is CASSLDSVQHF. The CDR3 bases are TGTGCCAGCAGCTTGGACAGTGTCCAGCATTTT.

This clonotype was seen at least ten times. The rearrangement joins TRBV4-2 to TRBJ2-7, with TRBD1 matching 8 bases. The junction had 3 bases not matched to a gene; V was cut back by 3 bases and J by 5 bases. Per the germline V gene, CDR1 is LGHNA and CDR2 is YNFKEQ. The CDR3 sequence is 13 residues long. The CDR3, as DNA: TGTGCCAGCAGCCAGGAGACAGGGGACGAGCAGTACTTC. It encodes CASSQETGDEQYF.

Concerning this clonotype: Given a much more abundant clone one base away, this may be a read error. V is TRBV7-8 and J is TRBJ2-2, with D possibly being TRBD2 (7 bases). The CDR3 consists of 16 residues. Trimming took off 4 bases at V and 10 bases at J, with 22 bases between the two ends. Germline CDR1 reads SGHVS; CDR2 reads FQNEAQ. This chain's CDR3 is CASSYDRRGLDEELFF. The CDR3 DNA follows: TGTGCCAGCAGCTACGATCGGCGGGGGCTGGACGAGGAGCTGTTTTTT.

This rearrangement joins TRBV20-1 to TRBJ2-5; D ambiguous. CDR3 length equals 13 residues. Trimming shortened V by 6 bases and J by 0 bases, and 11 bases separated the two germline ends. Germline CDR1 reads DFQATT; CDR2 reads SNEGSKA (reference sequence). This chain's CDR3 is CSALEQYQETQYF. The CDR3 DNA reads TGCAGTGCCCTAGAACAATACCAAGAGACCCAGTACTTC.

This clonotype was observed a handful of times. The chain recombines TRBV5-4 with TRBJ1-3, with D perhaps matching TRBD1 (6 bases). Looked up from germline, CDR1 is SGHNT and CDR2 is YYREEE (reference sequence). Trimming removed 4 bases at V and 2 bases at J, with 10 bases between. The CDR3 runs 14 residues. The CDR3 DNA reads as TGTGCCAGCAGCACGGACAGCCCTGGAAACACCATATATTTT. Translation: CASSTDSPGNTIYF.

V gene TRBV9 combines with J gene TRBJ1-1, with D possibly TRBD1 on 5 matching bases. Deletions cut 3 bases from V and 6 bases from J, with 21 bases between. Germline V gene sequence: CDR1 SGDLS, CDR2 YYNGEE. The CDR3 sequence is 16 residues long. CDR3 amino acids: CASSADGEGLWAEAFF. DNA for the CDR3: TGTGCCAGCAGCGCTGACGGTGAGGGGCTCTGGGCTGAAGCTTTCTTT.

This clonotype has ten or more counts. The chain carries TRBV7-9 and TRBJ1-1, with TRBD1 as a possible D gene (6 bases). Germline V gene sequence: CDR1 SEHNR, CDR2 FQNEAQ (reference sequence). The CDR3 loop spans 13 amino acids. V lost 2 bases to trimming and J lost 4 bases, with 8 bases between them. The CDR3 reads CASSLSGATEAFF. For the CDR3, the DNA is TGTGCCAGCAGCTTATCGGGGGCCACTGAAGCTTTCTTT.

The V gene is TRBV5-1, the J gene TRBJ2-7; a possible D gene is TRBD1 (6 bases). V was clipped by 4 bases and J by 5 bases, with 19 bases between them. This CDR3 region has 15 residues. Germline V gene lookup returns CDR1 SGHRS and CDR2 YFSETQ. CDR3: CASSKTGLLRHEQYF. The CDR3 DNA follows: TGCGCCAGCAGCAAGACAGGACTCCTTCGTCACGAGCAGTACTTC.

The V call is TRBV10-3, the J call TRBJ1-1; weak D call: TRBD1 (5 bases). Trimming took off 6 bases at V and 0 bases at J, with 8 bases between the two ends. Germline CDR1 is ENHRY and CDR2 is SYGVKD. The CDR3 has 13 residues. The DNA of the CDR3 is TGTGCCATCAGGCCGGGGGTGAACACTGAAGCTTTCTTT. Translation gives CAIRPGVNTEAFF.

This chain links TRBV12-3 or TRBV12-4 with TRBJ1-2; D is unresolved. This CDR3 is built from 13 residues. The V end lost 2 bases, the J end lost 4 bases, and 8 bases lay between the germline ends. The CDR3 bases are TGTGCCAGCAGTTTAAGCGTGGCCTATGGCTACACCTTC. It encodes CASSLSVAYGYTF.

This clonotype was picked up many times. J is TRBJ2-5 and V is TRBV7-9, with 7 nucleotides matching TRBD1. The CDR3 covers 14 residues. Germline V gene sequence: CDR1 SEHNR, CDR2 FQNEAQ (reference sequence). V lost 5 bases to trimming and J lost 7 bases; unmatched junction nucleotides: 10. CDR3 protein: CASSPEGGARTQYF. The CDR3 DNA sequence: TGTGCCAGCAGCCCAGAAGGGGGCGCGAGGACCCAGTACTTC.